Following are 2 T cell receptor beta chains from one sample sequenced in a study of blood T cells in healthy people across ages. The authors ran a second PCR of about 6 to 11 cycles using a sample-barcoded 5' primer and a J-beta primer mix. TCRdb reprocessed the 5' RACE reads via MiXCR and lists one record per CDR3 protein. This table holds around 1.5 million distinct CDR3 sequences, around 55% found once. Sequenced sample: blood. These receptors were obtained from a young man in good health.

The V call is TRBV10-2, the J call TRBJ2-5, with 11 bases lining up with TRBD2. This CDR3 has 18 amino acids. The junction had 19 bases not matched to a gene; V was cut back by 8 bases and J by 5 bases. Germline V gene data show CDR1 as WSHSY and CDR2 as SAAADI. The CDR3 region is CASGASGRSGHLDETQYF. CDR3 coding DNA: TGCGCCAGCGGGGCTAGCGGGAGGAGCGGGCATTTGGACGAGACCCAGTACTTC.

Note on this clonotype: At one end, the junction sequence differs from germline, possibly due to a read error. This chain links TRBV7-8 with TRBJ2-7; tentative D call: TRBD2 (6 bases). Germline values: CDR1 SGHVS, CDR2 FQNEAQ. The CDR3 loop spans 15 amino acids. The CDR3 DNA sequence: TGTACCAGCAGCGCATCCCTCGGGAGCCCCTACGAGCAGTACTTC. It codes for CTSSASLGSPYEQYF.